These T cell receptor beta chains were read from a single sample in a study of T-cell reconstitution after alpha-beta-depleted transplantation in children. MiXCR, run by TCRdb on the PCR reads, gives a single entry per CDR3 protein. The data contain 200,000 to 250,000 distinct CDR3 sequences, around 8% of them singletons. Sequenced here: PBMCs, mostly from graft donor cells, sampled 180 days after TCRalphabeta/CD19-depleted stem cell transplant. These receptors came from a male patient younger than 18 who had a stem cell transplant for acute lymphoblastic leukemia, so the T cells may come from the graft donor. Each CDR3 is given with its conserved first and last residue. Fields, in order: clone size, V gene, J gene, D gene, CDR3 DNA, CDR3 protein. The D gene is left open where the match is weak. Clone size appears in some rows only: once, few, many, or a class for an expanded clone.

many	TRBV18	TRBJ1-1	TRBD1	TGTGCCAGCTCACCCTACAGGACAGGAGAGAACACTGAAGCTTTCTTT	CASSPYRTGENTEAFF
many	TRBV20-1	TRBJ2-7	TRBD2	TGCAGTGCTACTAGCGGGAGGGCCCCATACGAGCAGTACTTC	CSATSGRAPYEQYF
many	TRBV12-3/TRBV12-4	TRBJ2-5	-	TGTGCCAGCAGTCGTAGGCGAACTTGGAGGACCCAGTACTTC	CASSRRRTWRTQYF
many	TRBV10-3	TRBJ1-5	-	TGTGCCATCAGTCCAACTCGGGGGGGCAATCAGCCCCAGCATTTT	CAISPTRGGNQPQHF
-	TRBV6-1	TRBJ2-7	TRBD1	TGTGCCAGCAGCCGGGACAGGGGGAAGGAGCAGTACTTC	CASSRDRGKEQYF
-	TRBV18	TRBJ2-3	-	TGTGCCAGCTCACCGACGCTCGCCCCCACAGATACGCAGTATTTT	CASSPTLAPTDTQYF
many	TRBV4-1	TRBJ1-4	-	TGCGCCAGCAGCCAAGAGAGTACAACCAAGAGGGAAAAACTGTTTTTT	CASSQESTTKREKLFF
many	TRBV6-2/TRBV6-3	TRBJ2-3	-	TGTGCCAGCAGTTACGGGCCCAGGGCGCAGTATTTT	CASSYGPRAQYF
many	TRBV10-3	TRBJ1-2	-	TGTGCCATCAGTGAGTCACGGAGGGGCTATGGCTACACCTTC	CAISESRRGYGYTF
many	TRBV18	TRBJ2-7	-	TGTGCCAGCTCCCTCTCGGCAGGTCCTACCTACGAGCAGTACTTC	CASSLSAGPTYEQYF
many	TRBV7-2	TRBJ2-5	TRBD2	TGTGCCAGCAGCTTAGCACTAGCGGGGGGGTACCAAGAGACCCAGTACTTC	CASSLALAGGYQETQYF
-	TRBV29-1	TRBJ2-1	TRBD1	TGCAGCGTTGAACTAACAGGGGGCTCGGGCGAGCAGTTCTTC	CSVELTGGSGEQFF
many	TRBV5-6	TRBJ1-1	TRBD1	TGTGCCAGCAGGACAGGGCTGAACACTGAAGCTTTCTTT	CASRTGLNTEAFF
many	TRBV5-1	TRBJ2-1	-	TGCGCCAGCAGCGGTTCACTAGGGCGGACTGAGCAGTTCTTC	CASSGSLGRTEQFF
many	TRBV7-2	TRBJ2-4	TRBD1	TGTGCCAGCAGCTACACAGGGGGCTGGGGCAAAAACATTCAGTACTTC	CASSYTGGWGKNIQYF
many	TRBV10-1	TRBJ2-1	TRBD2	TGCGCCAGCAGTGGAGTAGCGGGAGGTGAGCAGTTCTTC	CASSGVAGGEQFF
many	TRBV5-1	TRBJ1-4	-	TGCGCCAGCAGCTTAGGGAACAGTGCTAATGAAAAACTGTTTTTT	CASSLGNSANEKLFF
many	TRBV20-1	TRBJ1-3	-	TGCAGTGCCCCCCTTATAAACACCATATATTTT	CSAPLINTIYF
many	TRBV15	TRBJ2-2	-	TGTGCCACCAGCAGAGTGGCGAGGGGGGAGCTGTTTTTT	CATSRVARGELFF
many	TRBV6-2/TRBV6-3	TRBJ1-1	-	TGTGCCAGCAGTTACGGCAGGATTGAAGCTTTCTTT	CASSYGRIEAFF
few	TRBV16	TRBJ1-6	-	TGTGCCAGCACCACCCAGGTGGGTGCCTATAATTCACCCCTCCACTTT	CASTTQVGAYNSPLHF
few	TRBV27	TRBJ2-1	TRBD2	TGTGCCAGCAATAGCGGGGAATTCTACAATGAGCAGTTCTTC	CASNSGEFYNEQFF
many	TRBV5-5	TRBJ2-2	-	TGTGCCAGCCAAAAGGGAGGCACCGGGGAGCTGTTTTTT	CASQKGGTGELFF
-	TRBV15	TRBJ2-1	-	TGTGCCACCAGCAGAGGGAAAGTGGACAATGAGCAGTTCTTC	CATSRGKVDNEQFF
many	TRBV6-2/TRBV6-3	TRBJ1-2	-	TGTGCCAGCAAGGGCTACTATGGCTACACCTTC	CASKGYYGYTF
many	TRBV7-3	TRBJ2-3	TRBD1	TGTGCCAGCAGCTCTCCGGGACAGGGGGGTTCGGATACGCAGTATTTT	CASSSPGQGGSDTQYF
few	TRBV7-9	TRBJ2-1	TRBD1	TGTGCCAGCATCAAAGGACAGGGGAATGAGCAGTTCTTC	CASIKGQGNEQFF
few	TRBV9	TRBJ2-7	TRBD2	TGTGCCAGCAGCCCCGACGGGAGGGTCTACGAGCAGTACTTC	CASSPDGRVYEQYF
many	TRBV3-1	TRBJ2-1	-	TGTGCCAGCAGCCCCTGGAGAAGCGCGGGCAATGAGCAGTTCTTC	CASSPWRSAGNEQFF
many	TRBV6-2/TRBV6-3	TRBJ2-1	TRBD1	TGTGCCAGCAGATCCTGGGACAGGGGCGGTGATGAGCAGTTCTTC	CASRSWDRGGDEQFF
many	TRBV7-2	TRBJ2-2	-	TGTGCCAGCAGCCCTCGGGTGGAGCTGTTTTTT	CASSPRVELFF
many	TRBV4-3	TRBJ1-1	-	TGCGCCAGCAGCCAACTTAGGGGGAGAAACACTGAAGCTTTCTTT	CASSQLRGRNTEAFF
many	TRBV5-1	TRBJ2-2	-	TGCGCCAGCAGCCCTCAGGAGCTCTTGAACACCGGGGAGCTGTTTTTT	CASSPQELLNTGELFF
many	TRBV6-5	TRBJ2-3	-	TGTGCCAGCAGATCCTCTCGGGGCACAGATACGCAGTATTTT	CASRSSRGTDTQYF
-	TRBV2	TRBJ2-3	TRBD2	TGTGCCAGCAGCCCCAGGGGGACTAGCGACGATACGCAGTATTTT	CASSPRGTSDDTQYF
many	TRBV7-6	TRBJ2-7	TRBD2	TGTGCCAGCAGCTTAGAGACTAGCGGGAGTGCAGACTACGAGCAGTACTTC	CASSLETSGSADYEQYF
many	TRBV20-1	TRBJ2-7	TRBD1	TGCAGTGCTCTTGACAGGGGCACCTACGAGCAGTACTTC	CSALDRGTYEQYF
many	TRBV7-2	TRBJ1-4	TRBD1	TGTGCCAGCAGGAATACAGGGGGAACTAATGAAAAACTGTTTTTT	CASRNTGGTNEKLFF
many	TRBV10-3	TRBJ2-1	-	TGTGCCATCAGTGAAGTCTACTCCTCCTACAATGAGCAGTTCTTC	CAISEVYSSYNEQFF
many	TRBV6-5	TRBJ2-7	-	TGTGCCAGCCGGGCAGAACGGGTGTACGAGCAGTACTTC	CASRAERVYEQYF
-	TRBV7-6	TRBJ2-3	TRBD2	TGTGCCAGCAGCTATCAGCGGGGAAGCACAGATACGCAGTATTTT	CASSYQRGSTDTQYF
few	TRBV29-1	TRBJ2-7	-	TGCAGCGTCCAGGGTGACTACGAGCAGTACTTC	CSVQGDYEQYF
many	TRBV4-3	TRBJ1-5	TRBD1	TGCGCCAGCAGCCAAGCCAGGGGGCCTCAGCCCCAGCATTTT	CASSQARGPQPQHF
few	TRBV19	TRBJ2-7	-	TGTGCCAGTAGTATAGGACGTCAAGATTACTACGAGCAGTACTTC	CASSIGRQDYYEQYF
many	TRBV11-2	TRBJ1-2	-	TGTGCCAGCAGCTTTAGTTTGAAAGGCTATGGCTACACCTTC	CASSFSLKGYGYTF
many	TRBV5-1	TRBJ2-5	-	TGCGCCAGCAGCTGGATTCAAGGGACCCAGTACTTC	CASSWIQGTQYF
many	TRBV19	TRBJ2-1	-	TGTGCCAGTAGTACTCTTTACAATGAGCAGTTCTTC	CASSTLYNEQFF
many	TRBV29-1	TRBJ1-4	TRBD1	TGCAGCGTTGAAATGGGACAGGGGGTTGAGGAAAAACTGTTTTTT	CSVEMGQGVEEKLFF
many	TRBV5-5	TRBJ2-2	TRBD1	TGTGCCAGCAGCTTTGGGCAGGGGGCTGTCACCGGGGAGCTGTTTTTT	CASSFGQGAVTGELFF
many	TRBV5-1	TRBJ2-5	TRBD2	TGCGCCAGCAGCGCGGGGGGGCGAGAGACCCAGTACTTC	CASSAGGRETQYF
many	TRBV6-1	TRBJ2-7	TRBD1	TGTGCCACCCAGGGACAGCCAACCTACGAGCAGTACTTC	CATQGQPTYEQYF
many	TRBV12-3/TRBV12-4	TRBJ2-1	-	TGTGCCAGCACCCCGGCGGGGAATGAGCAGTTCTTC	CASTPAGNEQFF
many	TRBV6-1	TRBJ2-3	TRBD1	TGTGCCAGCATCCCGGGACAGGGGTTTTCCGATACGCAGTATTTT	CASIPGQGFSDTQYF
many	TRBV20-1	TRBJ2-1	-	TGCAGTGCTAGAGATATCGTGGGGGGCAATGAGCAGTTCTTC	CSARDIVGGNEQFF
many	TRBV12-3/TRBV12-4	TRBJ1-1	TRBD1	TGTGCCAGCAGTGCCCAACCGGGACAGCGACCAGCTTTCTTT	CASSAQPGQRPAFF
many	TRBV6-2/TRBV6-3	TRBJ2-3	-	TGTGCCAGCAGACCCCTTGCAGATACGCAGTATTTT	CASRPLADTQYF
many	TRBV4-1	TRBJ2-7	-	TGCGCCAGCAGCCAAGATGAGTATAGCTCCTACGAGCAGTACTTC	CASSQDEYSSYEQYF
many	TRBV18	TRBJ2-7	TRBD1	TGTGCCAGCTCAAGACAGGGGGCGAAGACCTACGAGCAGTACTTC	CASSRQGAKTYEQYF
-	TRBV6-1	TRBJ1-6	-	TGTGCCAGCAGCAGCACAGGGAGGAATTCACCCCTCCACTTT	CASSSTGRNSPLHF
-	TRBV21-1	TRBJ2-4	-	TGTGCCAGCAGCAAAGAGGGGAGAGGACAGGGATTGAAAAACATTCAGTACTTC	CASSKEGRGQGLKNIQYF